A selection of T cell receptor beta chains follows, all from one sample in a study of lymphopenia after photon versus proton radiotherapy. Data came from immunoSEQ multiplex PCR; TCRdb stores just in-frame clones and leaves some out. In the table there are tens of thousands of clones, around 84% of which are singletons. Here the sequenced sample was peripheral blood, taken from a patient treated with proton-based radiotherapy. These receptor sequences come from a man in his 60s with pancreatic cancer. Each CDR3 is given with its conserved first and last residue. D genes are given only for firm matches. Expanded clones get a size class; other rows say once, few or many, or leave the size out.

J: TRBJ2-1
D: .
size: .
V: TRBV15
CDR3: CATSRDRGFEQFF
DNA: TGTGCCACCAGCAGAGATCGGGGATTTGAGCAGTTCTTC

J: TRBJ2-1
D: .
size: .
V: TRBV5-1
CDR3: CASSLASGTYNEQFF
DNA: TGCGCCAGCAGCTTGGCATCAGGAACTTACAATGAGCAGTTCTTC

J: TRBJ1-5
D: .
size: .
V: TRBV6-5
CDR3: CASSRQESDQPQHF
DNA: TGTGCCAGCAGTAGACAAGAGAGCGATCAGCCCCAGCATTTT

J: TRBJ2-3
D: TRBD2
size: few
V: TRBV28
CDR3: CASSFLGGRRTDTQYF
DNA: TGTGCCAGCAGTTTCCTTGGCGGGAGGCGGACAGATACGCAGTATTTT

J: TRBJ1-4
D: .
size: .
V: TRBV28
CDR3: CASSSPSRTNEKLFF
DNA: TGTGCCAGCAGTTCTCCCAGCAGGACTAATGAAAAACTGTTTTTT

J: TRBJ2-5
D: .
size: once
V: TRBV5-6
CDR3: CASSFGIRGETQYF
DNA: TGTGCCAGCAGCTTCGGGATCCGGGGGGAGACCCAGTACTTC

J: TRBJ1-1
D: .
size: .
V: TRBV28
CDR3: CASSTLQGEAFF
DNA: TGTGCCAGCAGTACTTTACAGGGAGAAGCTTTCTTT

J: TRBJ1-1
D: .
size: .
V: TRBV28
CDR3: CASSLAVRGAGTEAFF
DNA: TGTGCCAGCAGTTTAGCAGTAAGGGGAGCGGGCACTGAAGCTTTCTTT

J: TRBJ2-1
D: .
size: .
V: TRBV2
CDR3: CASSEGLTGKGDEQFF
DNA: TGTGCCAGCAGTGAGGGTCTTACCGGGAAGGGGGATGAGCAGTTCTTC

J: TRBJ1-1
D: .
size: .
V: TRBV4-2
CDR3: CASSQEMAGGTEAFF
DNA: TGTGCCAGCAGCCAAGAAATGGCGGGGGGCACTGAAGCTTTCTTT

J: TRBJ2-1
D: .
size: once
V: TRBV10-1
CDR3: CASSPGNSYNEQFF
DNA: TGCGCCAGCAGTCCGGGTAATTCCTACAATGAGCAGTTCTTC

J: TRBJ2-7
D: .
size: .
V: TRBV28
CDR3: CASRSTHYEQYF
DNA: TGTGCCAGCAGGTCGACGCACTACGAGCAGTACTTC

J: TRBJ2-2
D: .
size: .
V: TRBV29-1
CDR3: CSVASGPNTGELFF
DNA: TGCAGCGTTGCATCAGGGCCCAACACCGGGGAGCTGTTTTTT

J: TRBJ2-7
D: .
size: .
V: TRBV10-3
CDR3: CAISDWETQYF
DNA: TGTGCCATCAGTGACTGGGAGACGCAGTACTTC

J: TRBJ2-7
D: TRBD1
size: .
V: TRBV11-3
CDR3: CASSTGTGTSSYEQYF
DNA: TGTGCCAGCAGCACCGGGACAGGGACGAGCTCCTACGAGCAGTACTTC

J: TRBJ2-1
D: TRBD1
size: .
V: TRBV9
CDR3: CASSVESARPTGVFNEQFF
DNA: TGTGCCAGCAGCGTAGAGTCGGCCCGCCCCACAGGGGTGTTCAATGAGCAGTTCTTC

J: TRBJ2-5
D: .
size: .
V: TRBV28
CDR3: CASSSSFGTLGTQYF
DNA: TGTGCCAGCAGTTCATCTTTCGGGACCTTGGGGACCCAGTACTTC

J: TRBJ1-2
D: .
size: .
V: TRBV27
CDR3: CASSTPGVNGYTF
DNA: TGTGCCAGCAGTACTCCAGGGGTGAATGGCTACACCTTC

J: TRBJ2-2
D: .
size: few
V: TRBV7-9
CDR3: CASSLAGELFF
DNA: TGTGCCAGCAGCTTAGCCGGGGAGCTGTTTTTT

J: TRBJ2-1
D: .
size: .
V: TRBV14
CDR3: CASSQVLNEQFF
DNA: TGTGCCAGCAGCCAAGTATTGAATGAGCAGTTCTTC